A selection of T cell receptor beta chains follows, all from one sample in a study of early T cells in non-severe SARS-CoV-2 infection. TCRdb re-derived calls from the 5' RACE reads in MiXCR, one entry per CDR3 protein. The table shows 70,000 or so distinct CDR3 sequences, with 10% occurring only once. Sample: whole blood, taken at baseline. All receptors derive from an adult who was a healthcare worker with PCR-confirmed SARS-CoV-2 infection or an uninfected control (not recorded which). Both conserved end residues are part of each CDR3. The order of the fields is D gene, clone size, V gene, J gene, CDR3 protein, CDR3 DNA. A D gene is named only where the DNA matches it firmly. Clone size is not always given. Where it is, it says once, few, many or a class for expanded clones.

.	many	TRBV2	TRBJ2-2	CASSERRVPLFTGELFF	TGTGCCAGCAGTGAAAGGAGGGTCCCCCTTTTCACCGGGGAGCTGTTTTTT
.	few	TRBV7-9	TRBJ2-3	CASSRALDSRGVKTDTQYF	TGTGCCAGCAGCCGCGCCCTAGATTCTCGCGGGGTGAAGACAGATACGCAGTATTTT
TRBD1	few	TRBV5-1	TRBJ2-2	CASSYSVLGTGDGELFF	TGCGCCAGCAGCTATTCCGTCCTCGGGACAGGGGACGGGGAGCTGTTTTTT
TRBD1	.	TRBV25-1	TRBJ1-1	CASSWTGARTEAFF	TGTGCCAGCAGTTGGACAGGGGCTAGAACTGAAGCTTTCTTT
.	.	TRBV9	TRBJ2-3	CASSASSTDTQYF	TGTGCCAGCAGCGCATCTAGCACAGATACGCAGTATTTT
.	many	TRBV6-5	TRBJ1-5	CASSYGTSQPQHF	TGTGCCAGCAGTTACGGGACATCACAGCCCCAGCATTTT
TRBD1	many	TRBV6-2/TRBV6-3	TRBJ2-5	CASSFMGQKETQYF	TGTGCCAGCAGTTTCATGGGACAGAAAGAGACCCAGTACTTC
.	few	TRBV12-3/TRBV12-4	TRBJ1-2	CASSLVNNYGYTF	TGTGCCAGCAGTTTAGTGAACAACTATGGCTACACCTTC
.	.	TRBV2	TRBJ2-7	CASSDGVWYEQYF	TGTGCCAGCAGTGATGGTGTCTGGTACGAGCAGTACTTC
.	.	TRBV7-2	TRBJ2-1	CASSPSWDEQFF	TGTGCCAGCAGCCCAAGCTGGGATGAGCAGTTCTTC
TRBD1	many	TRBV9	TRBJ1-1	CASSPRQGYGTEAFF	TGTGCCAGCAGCCCTCGACAGGGGTATGGCACTGAAGCTTTCTTT
TRBD1	.	TRBV7-2	TRBJ2-7	CASSKDRGREQYF	TGTGCCAGCAGCAAGGACAGGGGAAGGGAGCAGTACTTC
.	few	TRBV7-9	TRBJ2-1	CASSLALGGSYNEQFF	TGTGCCAGCAGCTTAGCGCTTGGGGGTTCCTACAATGAGCAGTTCTTC
.	.	TRBV27	TRBJ1-6	CASSSMSYNSPLHF	TGTGCCAGCAGTTCTATGAGTTATAATTCACCCCTCCACTTT
TRBD1	many	TRBV20-1	TRBJ1-5	CSARGDREENQPQHF	TGCAGTGCTAGGGGGGACAGGGAGGAAAATCAGCCCCAGCATTTT
TRBD1	.	TRBV7-8	TRBJ1-1	CASSRGTVNTEAFF	TGTGCCAGCAGCCGAGGGACAGTGAACACTGAAGCTTTCTTT
.	.	TRBV6-2/TRBV6-3	TRBJ2-7	CASRPRNYEQYF	TGTGCCAGCAGGCCCCGGAACTACGAGCAGTACTTC
TRBD1	few	TRBV4-3	TRBJ2-7	CASSQDMSRGEQYF	TGCGCCAGCAGCCAAGATATGTCCAGGGGGGAGCAGTACTTC
TRBD1	few	TRBV6-6	TRBJ1-5	CAGRQGSNQPQHF	TGTGCCGGGCGACAGGGAAGCAATCAGCCCCAGCATTTT
.	few	TRBV25-1	TRBJ2-3	CASRTGDTQYF	TGTGCCAGCAGGACGGGCGATACGCAGTATTTT
.	few	TRBV12-2	TRBJ2-7	CASRLAPGQGGSEQYF	TGTGCAAGTCGCTTAGCCCCGGGACAGGGAGGTTCCGAGCAGTACTTC
.	.	TRBV4-1	TRBJ2-3	CASSQDLGGDTDTQYF	TGCGCCAGCAGCCAAGATCTGGGGGGTGATACAGATACGCAGTATTTT
.	many	TRBV14	TRBJ2-7	CASSQDWERRLPGEQYF	TGTGCCAGCAGCCAAGATTGGGAGAGGCGGCTCCCGGGGGAGCAGTACTTC